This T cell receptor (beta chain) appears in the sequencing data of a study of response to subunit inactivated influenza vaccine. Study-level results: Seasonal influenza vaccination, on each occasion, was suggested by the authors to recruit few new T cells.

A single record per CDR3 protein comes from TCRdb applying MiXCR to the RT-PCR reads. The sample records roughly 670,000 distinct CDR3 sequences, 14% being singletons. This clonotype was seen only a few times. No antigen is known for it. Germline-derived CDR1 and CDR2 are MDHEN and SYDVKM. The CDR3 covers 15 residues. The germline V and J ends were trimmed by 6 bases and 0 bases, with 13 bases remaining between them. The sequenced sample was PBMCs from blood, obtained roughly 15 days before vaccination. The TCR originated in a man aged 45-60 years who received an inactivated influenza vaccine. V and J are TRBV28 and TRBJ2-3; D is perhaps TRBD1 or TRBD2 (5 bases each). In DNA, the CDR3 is TGTGCCAGCAGCGGGGCTCACCTTAGCACAGATACGCAGTATTTT. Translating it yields CASSGAHLSTDTQYF.